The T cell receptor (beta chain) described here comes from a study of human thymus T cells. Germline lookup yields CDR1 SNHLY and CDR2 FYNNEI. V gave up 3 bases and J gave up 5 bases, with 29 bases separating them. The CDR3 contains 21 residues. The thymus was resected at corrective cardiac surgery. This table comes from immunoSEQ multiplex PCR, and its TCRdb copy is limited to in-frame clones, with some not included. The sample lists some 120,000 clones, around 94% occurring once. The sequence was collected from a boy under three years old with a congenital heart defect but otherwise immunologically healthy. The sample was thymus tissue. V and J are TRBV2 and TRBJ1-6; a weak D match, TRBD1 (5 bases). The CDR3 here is CASSDGTAAGGDIMHNSPLHF. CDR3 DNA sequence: TGTGCCAGCAGTGACGGGACGGCAGCAGGAGGGGATATTATGCATAATTCACCCCTCCACTTT.